This TCR beta chain was identified in a study of T cell responses to AZD1222 COVID-19 vaccine. Regarding this clone: What it binds is unknown.

The V gene lost 0 bases and the J gene lost 8 bases, with 20 bases spanning the gap. This CDR3 is 17 amino acids long. CDR1 and CDR2 (germline): MNHNS, SASEGT. Whole-study findings and limits: Only after the peak T cell response were repertoires sampled.

The protocol was immunoSEQ multiplex PCR, while the TCRdb copy is restricted to in-frame clones and leaves out a portion. The sample contains approximately 170,000 clones, approximately 94% of which appear only once. The chain couples TRBV6-1 to TRBJ2-1; D remains unclear. The receptor comes from an adult who received the AZD1222 COVID-19 vaccine. The sample was peripheral blood, taken 28 days after the second AZD1222 dose. CDR3: CASSEAHTAQRNHEQFF. In nucleotides, the CDR3 is TGTGCCAGCAGTGAAGCGCACACGGCTCAACGGAACCATGAGCAGTTCTTC.